The 10 T cell receptor beta chains given below trace back to one sample, sequenced in a study of sequential checkpoint blockade in melanoma. Measured with immunoSEQ multiplex PCR; TCRdb has only the in-frame clones, and not every one. The data show about 28,000 clones, under 85% seen once. Treatment of the sample: randomized to nivolumab then ipilimumab (arm A) or the reverse (arm B). The input for sequencing was CD8+ T cells sorted from blood (inferred from file names), taken from a patient given nivolumab and ipilimumab in sequence. The receptors originated from a human donor with melanoma.

The rearrangement joins TRBV6-6 to TRBJ2-1; 8 nucleotides line up with TRBD2. The junction had 4 bases not matched to a gene; V was cut back by 6 bases and J by 9 bases. The CDR3 runs 12 residues. The germline V gene has CDR1 MNHNY and CDR2 SVGAGI (reference sequence). CDR3 coding DNA: TGTGCCAGCAGCCTAGGGACTAGTGAGCAGTTCTTC. Residues: CASSLGTSEQFF.

This clone is medium-sized. The chain carries TRBV7-9 and TRBJ1-6; D not certain. The CDR3 is made up of 10 amino acids. Trimming took off 4 bases at V and 12 bases at J, with 4 bases between the two ends. CDR1 SEHNR and CDR2 FQNEAQ come from the germline V gene (reference sequence). As DNA, the CDR3 is TGTGCCAGCAGCTCTAAACCCCTCCACTTT. Its translation is CASSSKPLHF.

The CDR3 loop is CSVERENEQYF. The CDR3 coding sequence is TGCAGCGTTGAAAGGGAGAACGAGCAGTACTTC. This chain links TRBV29-1 with TRBJ2-7, with D possibly matching TRBD2 (5 bases). The CDR3 is 11 amino acids. V shed 2 bases and J shed 5 bases, with 7 bases lying between them. The germline gives CDR1 SQVTM, CDR2 ANQGSEA.

V is TRBV5-8 and J is TRBJ1-1; 11 bases line up with TRBD1. Germline lookup yields CDR1 SGHTS and CDR2 YDEGEE. The CDR3 extends over 18 amino acids. V trimming: 7 bases; J trimming: 4 bases; junction bases outside the gene matches: 18. In DNA form, the CDR3 reads TGTGCCAGCCTCTTGGACAGGGGGCAAAATTTGTGGGGCACTGAAGCTTTCTTT. Translation gives CASLLDRGQNLWGTEAFF.

This chain links TRBV5-5 with TRBJ2-2; 7 nucleotides agree with TRBD2. CDR1 is SGHKS and CDR2 is YYEKEE in the germline V gene (reference sequence). The CDR3 has 15 residues. Trimming at V came to 1 base and at J to 5 bases, leaving 5 bases not matched to a gene. As DNA, the CDR3 is TGTGCCAGCAGCTTGTATGGGGAGGGGACCGGGGAGCTGTTTTTT. This sequence encodes CASSLYGEGTGELFF.

The genes are TRBV29-1 and TRBJ2-7, with 7 bases matching TRBD1. This CDR3 has 13 residues. Germline V CDR1 and CDR2: SQVTM, ANQGSEA. The V gene end was trimmed by 3 bases and the J gene end by 2 bases; junction bases not matched to a gene: 4. CDR3: CSVDLQGAYEQYF. CDR3 sequence (DNA): TGCAGCGTTGATTTGCAGGGGGCCTACGAGCAGTACTTC.

This clone showed up just a few times. The chain has TRBV19 and TRBJ2-7; TRBD2 matches at 7 bases. The germline gives CDR1 LNHDA, CDR2 SQIVND (reference sequence). This CDR3 region has 13 residues. V gave up 10 bases and J gave up 5 bases; unmatched junction bases: 11. For the CDR3, the DNA is TGTGCCACCTGGGGGAGGGGAGTCGACGAGCAGTACTTC. Translated: CATWGRGVDEQYF.

This chain uses TRBV7-9 with TRBJ2-5, with no clear D. V shed 4 bases and J shed 7 bases, with 16 bases lying between them. This CDR3 is built from 14 residues. Per germline, CDR1 SEHNR and CDR2 FQNEAQ (reference sequence). CDR3 coding DNA: TGTGCCAGCAGCTCGAAATCTCAGCCGGGGACCCAGTACTTC. Its protein product is CASSSKSQPGTQYF.

This rearrangement joins TRBV28 to TRBJ2-7; TRBD2 might be the D (5 bases). This CDR3 is 14 amino acids long. V lost 4 bases and J 0 bases, leaving 10 bases between the germline ends. Germline CDR1 and CDR2: MDHEN and SYDVKM. CDR3 nucleotides: TGTGCCAGCAGTTCGTCAGAGGGCTCCTACGAGCAGTACTTC. Amino acid sequence: CASSSSEGSYEQYF. The full variable domain, rest sourced from reference TRBV28 and TRBJ2-7, is DVKVTQSSRYLVKRTGEKVFLECVQDMDHENMFWYRQDPGLGLRLIYFSYDVKMKEKGDIPEGYSVSREKKERFSLILESASTNQTSMYLCASSSSEGSYEQYFGPGTRLTVT.

The chain links TRBV15 to TRBJ1-5, with D perhaps matching TRBD1 (5 bases). Deletions cut 3 bases from V and 6 bases from J, with 9 bases between. Germline-derived CDR1 and CDR2 are LNHNV and YYDKDF (reference sequence). This CDR3 spans 13 amino acids. The CDR3 loop is CATSRGGGQPQHF. The CDR3 nucleotides are TGTGCCACCAGCAGGGGGGGAGGTCAGCCCCAGCATTTT.